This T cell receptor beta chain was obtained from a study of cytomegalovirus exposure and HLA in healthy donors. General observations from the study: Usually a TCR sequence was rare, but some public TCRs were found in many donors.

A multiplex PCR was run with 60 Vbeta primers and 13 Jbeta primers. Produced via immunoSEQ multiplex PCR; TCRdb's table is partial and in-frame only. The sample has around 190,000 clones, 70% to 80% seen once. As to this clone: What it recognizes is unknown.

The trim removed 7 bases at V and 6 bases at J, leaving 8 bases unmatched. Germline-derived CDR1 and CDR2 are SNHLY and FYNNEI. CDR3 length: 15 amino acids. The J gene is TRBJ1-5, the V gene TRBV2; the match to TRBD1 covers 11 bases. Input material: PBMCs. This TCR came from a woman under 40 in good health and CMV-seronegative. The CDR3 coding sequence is TGTGCCAGCACTCCCTTGGACAGGGGGCTTCAGCCCCAGCATTTT. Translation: CASTPLDRGLQPQHF.